These 9 T cell receptor beta chains came from one sample sequenced in a study of shared clonotypes between healthy human individuals. In the naive CD8 group, cells lacked CD45RO and were positively selected for CCR7, so terminally differentiated effector memory CD45RA+ cells were left out. Repertoires were generated with immunoSEQ multiplex PCR, while TCRdb's copy carries only in-frame clones and drops some. The profile shows about 2.2 million clones, roughly 95% of them singletons. Sequenced sample: naive CD8+ T cells from PBMCs. The receptor source for this set is a man aged 18-30 years in good health. Some clones in this sample may be carry-over from other donors' samples.

The chain recombines TRBV7-2 with TRBJ2-5; the D gene is possibly TRBD1 (5 bases). V was trimmed by 3 bases and J by 1 base, leaving 15 bases between them. The CDR3 is 16 residues long. Looked up from germline, CDR1 is SGHTA and CDR2 is FQGNSA. The chain's CDR3 is CASSFGAALGQETQYF. The CDR3 DNA reads TGTGCCAGCAGCTTTGGGGCGGCCCTGGGCCAAGAGACCCAGTACTTC.

V and J are TRBV6-5 and TRBJ2-1, with 10 bases identical to TRBD2. The CDR3 contains 15 residues. The V gene's germline CDR1 is MNHEY and CDR2 SVGAGI. With 6 bases clipped from V and 4 bases from J, the junction kept 6 bases outside the gene matches. The CDR3 sequence is CASSRVAGGYNEQFF. CDR3 DNA: TGTGCCAGCAGCCGAGTAGCGGGAGGTTACAATGAGCAGTTCTTC.

CDR3: CASSSTRTQNTEAFF. Written as DNA, the CDR3 is TGTGCCAGCAGCTCCACCCGGACGCAGAACACTGAAGCTTTCTTT. The V call is TRBV13, the J call TRBJ1-1, with no clear D. Germline CDR1 reads PRHDT; CDR2 reads FYEKMQ (reference sequence). CDR3 length equals 15 residues. V was shortened by 4 bases and J by 1 base, with 13 bases between the two germline ends.

The chain is built from TRBV18 and TRBJ2-7; TRBD1 or TRBD2 may be the D gene (5 bases each). Germline V lookup: CDR1 KGHSH, CDR2 LQKENI. V was clipped by 3 bases and J by 6 bases, with 12 bases between them. The CDR3 spans 13 residues. The CDR3 nucleotides read TGTGCCAGCTCACCGGGGGTACCGCTCGAGCAGTACTTC. It is translated as CASSPGVPLEQYF. Full variable domain (remainder filled in from reference TRBV18 and TRBJ2-7): NAGVMQNPRHLVRRRGQEARLRCSPMKGHSHVYWYRQLPEEGLKFMVYLQKENIIDESGMPKERFSAEFPKEGPSILRIQQVVRGDSAAYFCASSPGVPLEQYFGPGTRLTVT.

This sequence joins TRBV5-6 and TRBJ1-1; 9 positions agree with TRBD1. Germline CDR1 SGHDT, CDR2 YYEEEE. The CDR3 contains 15 residues. J gave up 7 bases and V 0 bases, and 7 bases lay outside the gene matches. The CDR3 sequence is CASSLDRDRAGEAFF. In DNA form, the CDR3 reads TGTGCCAGCAGCTTGGATCGGGACAGGGCGGGTGAAGCTTTCTTT. The full variable domain, with the rest looked up from reference TRBV5-6 and TRBJ1-1, is DAGVTQSPTHLIKTRGQQVTLRCSPKSGHDTVSWYQQALGQGPQFIFQYYEEEERQRGNFPDRFSGHQFPNYSSELNVNALLLGDSALYLCASSLDRDRAGEAFFGQGTRLTVV.

V usage is TRBV27 and J usage is TRBJ1-1; D remains ambiguous. This CDR3 contains 14 residues. V was pared by 4 bases and J by 6 bases, with 15 bases between. The germline gives CDR1 MNHEY, CDR2 SMNVEV (reference sequence). The CDR3: CASSSRVGQAEAFF. CDR3 DNA: TGTGCCAGCAGTTCTAGGGTGGGTCAGGCTGAAGCTTTCTTT.

This sequence joins TRBV6-6 and TRBJ2-7, with a tentative D call TRBD1 (6 bases). Germline-derived CDR1 and CDR2 are MNHNY and SVGAGI (reference sequence). The V end lost 4 bases, the J end lost 1 base, and 14 bases lay between the germline ends. This CDR3 is built from 15 residues. CDR3 sequence: CASSLGRGASYEQYF. CDR3 in DNA: TGTGCCAGCAGTTTGGGCAGGGGCGCATCCTACGAGCAGTACTTC.

The J gene is TRBJ2-7, the V gene TRBV6-1; D gene ambiguous. Germline-derived CDR1 and CDR2 are MNHNS and SASEGT. The CDR3 runs 14 residues. V lost 10 bases and J 2 bases, leaving 18 bases between the germline ends. CDR3 bases: TGTGCCACCCAGAACACTATAACCCCCTACGAGCAGTACTTC. This translates into CATQNTITPYEQYF.

The chain has TRBV7-9 and TRBJ2-5; the D is unclear. V was trimmed by 10 bases and J by 0 bases, leaving 12 bases between them. Germline values: CDR1 SEHNR, CDR2 FQNEAQ (reference sequence). The CDR3 length is 13 residues. The CDR3 nucleotides read TGTGCCACCAAAACCGTCAACCAAGAGACCCAGTACTTC. Protein product: CATKTVNQETQYF.